These 21 T cell receptor beta chains were sequenced from one sample in a study of cytomegalovirus exposure and HLA in healthy donors. The PCR used 60 Vbeta and 13 Jbeta primers. TCRdb's table, derived via immunoSEQ multiplex PCR, lists solely in-frame clones and lacks some. The sample lists some 120,000 clones; around 83% were seen once. Sequencing used PBMCs. Source of these receptors: a young woman in good health and CMV-seropositive.

V gene TRBV5-6 combines with J gene TRBJ2-7, with 7 bases aligning to TRBD1. Germline CDR1 is SGHDT and CDR2 is YYEEEE. Trimming took 0 bases from V and 6 from J; bases not matched to a gene: 3. The CDR3 consists of 13 residues. The CDR3 region has the DNA TGTGCCAGCAGCTTGGGGACAGGCCGCGAGCAGTACTTC. Protein: CASSLGTGREQYF.

The rearrangement links TRBV30 to TRBJ1-5; no clear D. CDR3 length: 14 residues. The V end was cut by 5 bases, the J end by 0 bases, with 11 bases between. Germline V gene sequence: CDR1 GTSNPN, CDR2 SVGIG (reference sequence). The CDR3 sequence: CAWRSQNSNQPQHF. CDR3 DNA: TGTGCCTGGCGAAGTCAGAATAGCAATCAGCCCCAGCATTTT.

This clone was observed a few times. The chain uses TRBV29-1 and TRBJ2-7; 7 bases line up with TRBD2. This CDR3 is 13 amino acids long. Germline V gene data show CDR1 as SQVTM and CDR2 as ANQGSEA. V was pared by 1 base and J by 5 bases, with 5 bases of the junction left unmatched. CDR3 residues: CSVEGRGGNEQYF. CDR3 sequence (DNA): TGCAGCGTTGAAGGGCGCGGGGGTAACGAGCAGTACTTC.

This clone appeared a single time. An end of the junction differs from the germline gene, which may be a read error. The CDR3 loop is CASSAGYGQPQHF. DNA for the CDR3: TGTGCTAGCAGCGCGGGGTACGGTCAGCCCCAGCATTTT. The chain uses TRBV7-7 and TRBJ1-5, with unresolved D. This CDR3 contains 13 residues. Germline lookup yields CDR1 SSHAT and CDR2 FNYEAQ (reference sequence).

V and J are TRBV19 and TRBJ2-2; 7 nucleotides agree with TRBD1. The V segment lost 7 bases and the J segment 2 bases; nucleotides outside the gene matches: 13. The CDR3 extends over 17 amino acids. Germline values: CDR1 LNHDA, CDR2 SQIVND (reference sequence). CDR3 nucleotide sequence: TGTGCCAGTAATGAGGAAACGGGACAGCTAAACACCGGGGAGCTGTTTTTT. Its protein product is CASNEETGQLNTGELFF.

The DNA for the CDR3 is TGTGCCATCTGGGACGGGGGCTCCTATAATTCACCCCTCCACTTT. Amino acid sequence: CAIWDGGSYNSPLHF. The V gene is TRBV10-3, the J gene TRBJ1-6; possible D gene TRBD1, 5 bases. The CDR3 runs to 15 residues. CDR1 is ENHRY and CDR2 is SYGVKD in the germline V gene. The V end was cut by 8 bases, the J end by 0 bases, with 11 bases between.

This clone was recorded a few times. This rearrangement joins TRBV2 to TRBJ2-3, with a possible D match to TRBD2 (6 bases). The CDR3 totals 16 residues. CDR1 is SNHLY, CDR2 FYNNEI, per germline. V gave up 6 bases and J gave up 4 bases, with 20 bases separating them. The CDR3 DNA sequence: TGTGCCAGCAGCCAAGGCCTAGCGCGGGAAGCAGATACGCAGTATTTT. As protein: CASSQGLAREADTQYF.

V and J are TRBV30 and TRBJ2-3, with TRBD2 identical over 7 bases. This CDR3 comprises 15 residues. The germline V gene has CDR1 GTSNPN and CDR2 SVGIG (reference sequence). V gave up 3 bases and J gave up 2 bases; unmatched junction bases: 8. The CDR3 region has the DNA TGTGCCTGGAGCAAGGGGCTAGCGGCCACAGATACGCAGTATTTT. Translating it yields CAWSKGLAATDTQYF.

The chain combines TRBV7-9 with TRBJ1-1; no clear D gene. The CDR3 has 17 residues. V gave up 0 bases and J gave up 0 bases, with 14 bases separating them. From germline, CDR1 is SEHNR and CDR2 FQNEAQ (reference sequence). In nucleotides, the CDR3 is TGTGCCAGCAGCTTAGCGCTTGGTAGCCCGATGAACACTGAAGCTTTCTTT. The encoded protein is CASSLALGSPMNTEAFF.

The chain uses TRBV11-2 and TRBJ2-7; a weak D match, TRBD1 (5 bases). CDR3 size: 19 residues. The V end was cut by 1 base, the J end by 1 base, with 23 bases between. Germline V gives CDR1 SGHAT, CDR2 FQNNGV. This CDR3 reads CASSLVQGGQNRGSYEQYF. CDR3 DNA sequence: TGTGCCAGCAGCTTAGTGCAAGGTGGGCAGAATAGGGGATCCTACGAGCAGTACTTC. The complete variable domain, with remaining parts taken from reference TRBV11-2 and TRBJ2-7, reads EAGVAQSPRYKIIEKRQSVAFWCNPISGHATLYWYQQILGQGPKLLIQFQNNGVVDDSQLPKDRFSAERLKGVDSTLKIQPAKLEDSAVYLCASSLVQGGQNRGSYEQYFGPGTRLTVT.

This clone was observed once. The chain links TRBV2 to TRBJ2-2; 10 bases fit TRBD1. The CDR3 runs to 13 residues. Per the germline V gene, CDR1 is SNHLY and CDR2 is FYNNEI. J gave up 6 bases and V 6 bases, and 1 base lay outside the gene matches. The CDR3 here is CASSGQGAGELFF. The CDR3 bases are TGTGCCAGCAGCGGACAGGGGGCCGGGGAGCTGTTTTTT. Together with reference TRBV2 and TRBJ2-2, the CDR3 gives the full variable domain: EPEVTQTPSHQVTQMGQEVILRCVPISNHLYFYWYRQILGQKVEFLVSFYNNEISEKSEIFDDQFSVERPDGSNFTLKIRSTKLEDSAMYFCASSGQGAGELFFGEGSRLTVL.

This clone appeared a single time. This chain connects TRBV5-6 to TRBJ1-5, with TRBD1 as a possible D gene (6 bases). V was trimmed by 4 bases and J by 7 bases, leaving 15 bases between them. Germline V CDR1 and CDR2: SGHDT, YYEEEE. This CDR3 spans 14 amino acids. The CDR3 nucleotides read TGTGCCAGCAGCAAACAGGGAGGGGAACAGCCCCAGCATTTT. Its translation is CASSKQGGEQPQHF.

A note on this clone: A junction end diverges from the germline sequence, so it may reflect a read error. This sequence joins TRBV7-9 and TRBJ2-5; no firm D call. This CDR3 region has 13 residues. The germline CDR1 and CDR2 sequences are SEHNR and FQNEAQ (reference sequence). CDR3 nucleotide sequence: TGTTCCAGCAGCCCTATTGACTCCGTGACCCAGTACTTC. Protein: CSSSPIDSVTQYF.

CDR3 in amino acids: CASSPQSSGAVRGNTIYF. For the CDR3, the DNA is TGTGCCAGCAGCCCACAGTCGAGCGGGGCAGTAAGGGGAAACACCATATATTTT. The chain is built from TRBV11-3 and TRBJ1-3; TRBD1 is a possible D gene (5 bases). The V gene lost 5 bases and the J gene lost 4 bases, with 24 bases spanning the gap. This CDR3 spans 18 amino acids. Germline V CDR1 and CDR2: SGHNT, YENEEA.

The chain employs TRBV6-5 and TRBJ2-3; 10 bases are a match to TRBD2. Germline CDR1 MNHEY, CDR2 SVGAGI. Losses at the gene ends were 4 bases for V and 3 bases for J; bases not matched to a gene: 7. CDR3 length equals 16 residues. The CDR3 sequence: CASSLKRGGRTDTQYF. Here the CDR3 DNA reads TGTGCCAGCAGTTTAAAGCGGGGGGGCCGAACAGATACGCAGTATTTT.

This chain connects TRBV9 to TRBJ2-3; 8 nucleotides agree with TRBD2. V dropped 4 bases and J dropped 2; count of bases not matched to a gene: 15. The CDR3 extends over 18 amino acids. Germline CDR1 SGDLS, CDR2 YYNGEE. This chain's CDR3 is CASSPKRAGGEYTDTQYF. The CDR3 DNA is TGTGCCAGCAGCCCCAAAAGGGCGGGGGGAGAGTACACAGATACGCAGTATTTT.

This rearrangement joins TRBV11-2 to TRBJ1-1; D remains unclear. CDR1 SGHAT and CDR2 FQNNGV come from the germline V gene. The CDR3 extends over 15 amino acids. The V gene lost 5 bases and the J gene lost 1 base, with 14 bases spanning the gap. The CDR3 nucleotides read TGTGCCAGCAGCGCCACAGCCGGGAAGAACACTGAAGCTTTCTTT. It yields the protein CASSATAGKNTEAFF.

This sequence joins TRBV28 and TRBJ1-5, with 8 bases fitting TRBD1. The ends lost 5 bases at V and 8 bases at J; junction bases unmatched: 8. Per germline, CDR1 MDHEN and CDR2 SYDVKM. The CDR3 runs to 14 residues. DNA of the CDR3: TGTGCCAGCAGTCGAGGACAGGGTAGCGAGCCCCAGCATTTT. Translated: CASSRGQGSEPQHF.

The chain uses TRBV9 and TRBJ2-5, with D possibly matching TRBD1 (6 bases). The CDR3 length is 14 residues. Deletions cut 4 bases from V and 1 base from J, with 11 bases between. Germline values: CDR1 SGDLS, CDR2 YYNGEE. The CDR3 DNA sequence: TGTGCCAGCAGCCCCGGACAGCTCCAAGAGACCCAGTACTTC. Encoded protein: CASSPGQLQETQYF.

This chain connects TRBV5-1 to TRBJ2-7; 9 nucleotides agree with TRBD2. V was pared by 2 bases and J by 1 base, with 4 bases of the junction left unmatched. The germline CDR1 and CDR2 sequences are SGHRS and YFSETQ. CDR3 length equals 15 residues. The CDR3 coding sequence is TGCGCCAGCAGCTTTGTAAGCGGGGGGTCCTACGAGCAGTACTTC. This translates into CASSFVSGGSYEQYF. The full variable domain, its missing parts supplied by reference TRBV5-1 and TRBJ2-7, is KAGVTQTPRYLIKTRGQQVTLSCSPISGHRSVSWYQQTPGQGLQFLFEYFSETQRNKGNFPGRFSGRQFSNSRSEMNVSTLELGDSALYLCASSFVSGGSYEQYFGPGTRLTVT.

The genes are TRBV30 and TRBJ1-2; 8 bases agree with TRBD1. Per germline, CDR1 GTSNPN and CDR2 SVGIG (reference sequence). V was clipped by 3 bases and J by 6 bases; unmatched bases: 6. The CDR3 is 13 amino acids. The CDR3 spells CAWSRQGMNGYTF. CDR3 nucleotide sequence: TGTGCCTGGAGCCGACAGGGGATGAATGGCTACACCTTC.